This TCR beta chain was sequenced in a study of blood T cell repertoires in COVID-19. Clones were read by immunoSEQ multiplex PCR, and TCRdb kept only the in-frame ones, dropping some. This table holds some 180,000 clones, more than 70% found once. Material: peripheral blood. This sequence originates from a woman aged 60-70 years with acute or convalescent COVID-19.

CDR3 region: CASSLTGSNSPLHF. Written as DNA, the CDR3 is TGTGCCAGTAGTCTGACAGGATCTAATTCACCCCTCCACTTT. This chain uses TRBV19 with TRBJ1-6; maybe TRBD1 (6 bases). V was shortened by 5 bases and J by 6 bases, with 11 bases between the two germline ends. The germline CDR1 and CDR2 sequences are LNHDA and SQIVND (reference sequence). The CDR3 sequence is 14 residues long. The full variable domain, with the rest looked up from reference TRBV19 and TRBJ1-6, is DGGITQSPKYLFRKEGQNVTLSCEQNLNHDAMYWYRQDPGQGLRLIYYSQIVNDFQKGDIAEGYSVSREKKESFPLTVTSAQKNPTAFYLCASSLTGSNSPLHFGNGTRLTVT.